This T cell receptor beta chain was captured in a study of blood T cell repertoires in COVID-19. For the study at large: The United States, Italy and Spain supplied acute and convalescent COVID-19 samples. T cells, B-cell-depleted T cells, or PBMCs provided the cDNA or gDNA that served as material.

The CDR3 has 16 amino acids. Germline trimming cut 1 base from V and 4 bases from J; bases unmatched to any gene: 6. The V gene's germline CDR1 is SGHVS and CDR2 FNYEAQ. As originally analysed: Amplifying reference gene primers gave estimates of nucleated cell counts. TCRdb's copy holds only in-frame clones and misses some; the assay was immunoSEQ multiplex PCR. For V, J and clone size, that table is used; D and trimming come from the DNA. The sample lists fewer than 120,000 clones; over 65% were seen once. The sequencing sample was made of peripheral blood. The V gene is TRBV7-6, the J gene TRBJ2-1, with TRBD2 matching 8 bases. This sequence originates from a woman older than 75 with acute or convalescent COVID-19. The CDR3 DNA reads as TGTGCCAGCAGCTTAGTTTCGGCGGGGGGATACAATGAGCAGTTCTTC. This sequence encodes CASSLVSAGGYNEQFF.